These 21 T cell receptor beta chains originate from one sample sequenced in a study of cytomegalovirus exposure and HLA in healthy donors. The PCR made use of 60 Vbeta and 13 Jbeta primers. Assay used: immunoSEQ multiplex PCR; TCRdb lists only in-frame clones, some missing. The sample lists some 100,000 clones, about four fifths occurring once. The sample was PBMCs. These receptors were taken from a male donor in good health and CMV-seropositive.

This clone was detected once. CDR3 nucleotides: TGTGCCTGGAGCTTCGACAGGGGGGGTTACGAGCAGTACTTC. Protein sequence: CAWSFDRGGYEQYF. This chain uses TRBV30 with TRBJ2-7; TRBD1 matches at 9 bases. Germline CDR1 reads GTSNPN; CDR2 reads SVGIG (reference sequence). The CDR3 contains 14 residues. V dropped 3 bases and J dropped 4; count of bases not matched to a gene: 7. The whole variable domain, filled in from reference TRBV30 and TRBJ2-7, reads SQTIHQWPATLVQPVGSPLSLECTVEGTSNPNLYWYRQAAGRGLQLLFYSVGIGQISSEVPQNLSASRPQDRQFILSSKKLLLSDSGFYLCAWSFDRGGYEQYFGPGTRLTVT.

The chain joins TRBV6-4 to TRBJ1-1; a weak D match, TRBD1 (6 bases). CDR1 is MRHNA, CDR2 SNTAGT, per germline. The germline V and J ends were trimmed by 0 bases and 4 bases, with 12 bases remaining between them. The CDR3 consists of 15 residues. In nucleotides, the CDR3 is TGTGCCAGCAGTGACTCGGGTGAAGGGGGCACTGAAGCTTTCTTT. This sequence encodes CASSDSGEGGTEAFF.

The CDR3 sequence: CASSSDSSNSPLHF. The CDR3 DNA reads TGTGCCAGCAGCTCTGACAGCTCTAATTCACCCCTCCACTTT. The rearrangement uses TRBV7-9 and TRBJ1-6, with D possibly TRBD1 on 5 matching bases. Trimming shortened V by 4 bases and J by 6 bases, and 10 bases separated the two germline ends. This CDR3 comprises 14 residues. The germline CDR1 and CDR2 sequences are SEHNR and FQNEAQ (reference sequence).

The chain carries TRBV5-4 and TRBJ1-2, with D uncertain. Germline V gene lookup returns CDR1 SGHNT and CDR2 YYREEE (reference sequence). V was clipped by 0 bases and J by 6 bases, with 15 bases between them. CDR3 size: 15 residues. CDR3 sequence (DNA): TGTGCCAGCAGCTTGGCTGGCTCTACCGGGAATGGCTACACCTTC. Its protein is CASSLAGSTGNGYTF. The full variable domain, with the rest looked up from reference TRBV5-4 and TRBJ1-2, is ETGVTQSPTHLIKTRGQQVTLRCSSQSGHNTVSWYQQALGQGPQFIFQYYREEENGRGNFPPRFSGLQFPNYSSELNVNALELDDSALYLCASSLAGSTGNGYTFGSGTRLTVV.

V and J are TRBV5-1 and TRBJ2-1; no firm D call. Germline V gives CDR1 SGHRS, CDR2 YFSETQ. This CDR3 is 13 amino acids long. V was clipped by 4 bases and J by 8 bases, with 13 bases between them. CDR3 DNA sequence: TGCGCCAGCAGCCCCGACGGGTCGGATGAGCAGTTCTTC. Translated, it gives CASSPDGSDEQFF.

V gene TRBV9 combines with J gene TRBJ2-7, with 10 bases matching TRBD1. The germline V gene encodes CDR1 SGDLS and CDR2 YYNGEE. Trimming took 4 bases from V and 7 from J; bases not matched to a gene: 2. CDR3 length equals 12 residues. The CDR3: CASSRDRGEQYF. The CDR3 region has the DNA TGTGCCAGCAGCCGGGACAGGGGTGAGCAGTACTTC.

The CDR3, as DNA: TGTGCCAGCAGTTCCGCGTCGGCAGGATCCTACGAGCAGTACTTC. Its protein is CASSSASAGSYEQYF. The chain is built from TRBV6-5 and TRBJ2-7; D is uncertain. CDR3 length: 15 amino acids. Germline V CDR1 and CDR2: MNHEY, SVGAGI. Deletions cut 4 bases from V and 1 base from J, with 14 bases between.

About this clone itself: The junction does not match germline at one end; this may be a read error. The chain employs TRBV7-7 and TRBJ2-7; 10 positions agree with TRBD1. This CDR3 has 14 amino acids. CDR1 and CDR2 (germline): SSHAT, FNYEAQ (reference sequence). This CDR3 is CASSPGQGSFEQYF. The CDR3 region has the DNA TGTGCTAGCAGCCCGGGACAGGGGAGCTTCGAGCAGTACTTC. Variable domain in full (rest from reference TRBV7-7 and TRBJ2-7): GAGVSQSPRYKVTKRGQDVTLRCDPISSHATLYWYQQALGQGPEFLTYFNYEAQPDKSGLPSDRFSAERPEGSISTLTIQRTEQRDSAMYRCASSPGQGSFEQYFGPGTRLTVT.

This clone is a singleton in its sample. The genes are TRBV6-5 and TRBJ1-4, with D unclear. Looked up from germline, CDR1 is MNHEY and CDR2 is SVGAGI. The CDR3 is made up of 13 amino acids. Trimming left V 0 bases short and J 8 bases short, with 7 bases between. The CDR3 DNA follows: TGTGCCAGCAGTTACTCGCGATTAGAAAAACTGTTTTTT. Protein product: CASSYSRLEKLFF.

This rearrangement joins TRBV30 to TRBJ2-7, with 7 bases lining up with TRBD1. CDR1 and CDR2 from the germline V gene are GTSNPN and SVGIG (reference sequence). The CDR3 spans 14 residues. J lost 2 bases, V lost 4 bases, and 8 bases had no gene match. The CDR3 bases are TGTGCCTGGATCAGAAGGGGGCGCCCCTACGAGCAGTACTTC. Residues: CAWIRRGRPYEQYF.

The DNA of the CDR3 is TGTGCCAGCAGCCATAGCGGCTCCCCCCGGGCCTACAATGAGCAGTTCTTC. It specifies CASSHSGSPRAYNEQFF. The chain recombines TRBV4-2 with TRBJ2-1; D possibly corresponds to TRBD2 (6 bases). Trimming cost V 3 bases and J 2 bases, with 17 bases left between them. The CDR3 spans 17 residues. Germline V lookup: CDR1 LGHNA, CDR2 YNFKEQ.

The chain recombines TRBV25-1 with TRBJ1-2, with D uncertain. The germline CDR1 and CDR2 sequences are MGHDK and SYGVNS. V lost 7 bases to trimming and J lost 8 bases, with 14 bases between them. This CDR3 is 12 amino acids long. The CDR3 nucleotides are TGTGCCAGCACCCTCTCGGGTCGGGGCTACACCTTC. Protein product: CASTLSGRGYTF.

The chain combines TRBV29-1 with TRBJ2-6, with 8 bases fitting TRBD2. The V segment lost 0 bases and the J segment 2 bases; nucleotides outside the gene matches: 15. CDR1 SQVTM and CDR2 ANQGSEA come from the germline V gene. The CDR3 sequence is 20 residues long. CDR3 in DNA: TGCAGCGTTGAAGATTCCTCGGGGGGGACCCTGTCTACTGGGGCCAACGTCCTGACTTTC. This sequence encodes CSVEDSSGGTLSTGANVLTF. Full variable domain (missing parts from reference TRBV29-1 and TRBJ2-6): SAVISQKPSRDICQRGTSLTIQCQVDSQVTMMFWYRQQPGQSLTLIATANQGSEATYESGFVIDKFPISRPNLTFSTLTVSNMSPEDSSIYLCSVEDSSGGTLSTGANVLTFGAGSRLTVL.

This chain links TRBV30 with TRBJ1-6; no reliable D call. The CDR3 length is 14 residues. Germline lookup yields CDR1 GTSNPN and CDR2 SVGIG (reference sequence). V was cut by 2 bases and J by 9 bases, with 14 bases left in between. CDR3 nucleotide sequence: TGTGCCTGGAGTCCACGGGGTGGGAGTTCACCCCTCCACTTT. Translated: CAWSPRGGSSPLHF.

The chain couples TRBV5-6 to TRBJ2-7; D is possibly TRBD2 (5 bases). The germline CDR1 and CDR2 sequences are SGHDT and YYEEEE. The CDR3 totals 16 residues. Trimming pared 0 bases from V and 2 bases from J, leaving 15 bases between. The DNA of the CDR3 is TGTGCCAGCAGCTTGGATGGACTTACCCAAACCTACGAGCAGTACTTC. This translates into CASSLDGLTQTYEQYF.

The V call is TRBV25-1, the J call TRBJ1-1, with D unresolved. The CDR3 consists of 12 residues. The germline CDR1 and CDR2 sequences are MGHDK and SYGVNS. The V end was cut by 5 bases, the J end by 8 bases, with 12 bases between. The CDR3 nucleotides are TGTGCCAGCAGTTATGGGTGGGCCGAAGCTTTCTTT. This sequence encodes CASSYGWAEAFF.

The chain employs TRBV6-5 and TRBJ1-6; 8 bases agree with TRBD1. The ends lost 5 bases at V and 7 bases at J; junction bases unmatched: 1. CDR3 length equals 13 residues. Germline CDR1 reads MNHEY; CDR2 reads SVGAGI. The CDR3 nucleotides are TGTGCCAGCAGTAGGACAGGGAATTCACCCCTCCACTTT. It specifies CASSRTGNSPLHF.

The chain recombines TRBV4-2 with TRBJ1-1; 10 nucleotides align to TRBD1. With 1 base clipped from V and 4 bases from J, the junction kept 3 bases outside the gene matches. The CDR3 has 15 residues. Germline V gene sequence: CDR1 LGHNA, CDR2 YNFKEQ. In DNA form, the CDR3 reads TGTGCCAGCAGCCAAGCGACAGGGGGCTCCACTGAAGCTTTCTTT. Residues: CASSQATGGSTEAFF.

In this sample, this clone turned up once. The genes are TRBV10-3 and TRBJ1-4; D is possibly TRBD1 (5 bases). The CDR3 loop spans 12 amino acids. V lost 7 bases and J 8 bases, leaving 11 bases between the germline ends. Germline-derived CDR1 and CDR2 are ENHRY and SYGVKD. This chain's CDR3 is CAINLTVEKLFF. The CDR3 DNA reads TGTGCCATCAACCTGACAGTCGAAAAACTGTTTTTT.

The chain carries TRBV19 and TRBJ1-1; possible D gene TRBD1, 6 bases. CDR1 is LNHDA and CDR2 is SQIVND in the germline V gene (reference sequence). The CDR3 runs 14 residues. V was cut by 10 bases and J by 5 bases, with 20 bases left in between. CDR3: CATIESRGATEAFF. The CDR3 DNA reads as TGTGCCACCATAGAATCCAGGGGAGCTACTGAAGCTTTCTTT.

As DNA, the CDR3 is TGTGCCAGCAGTTTACTCGAGGGCTATGGCTACACCTTC. It yields the protein CASSLLEGYGYTF. The V call is TRBV27, the J call TRBJ1-2; D remains ambiguous. This CDR3 contains 13 residues. Deletions cut 2 bases from V and 4 bases from J, with 8 bases between. Germline-derived CDR1 and CDR2 are MNHEY and SMNVEV (reference sequence).